Following are 30 T cell receptor beta chains from one sample sequenced in a study of blood T cell repertoires in COVID-19. Method: immunoSEQ multiplex PCR; TCRdb's copy keeps in-frame clones and lacks some. The data show hundreds of thousands of clones, with around 91% seen just once and more than 0.95% held by the top ten. The sequencing sample was made of PBMCs or T cells enriched from blood (not recorded which). The origin of the receptors is a man between 25 and 39 years old who had recovered from COVID-19.

This chain connects TRBV19 to TRBJ1-1, with TRBD1 as a possible D gene (5 bases). Germline CDR1 and CDR2: LNHDA and SQIVND (reference sequence). Trimming cost V 1 base and J 3 bases, with 9 bases left between them. The CDR3 consists of 14 residues. CDR3 nucleotides: TGTGCCAGTAGTATAGTACAGGTGGACACTGAAGCTTTCTTT. It is translated as CASSIVQVDTEAFF.

This clone was detected once. The J gene is TRBJ1-2, the V gene TRBV19, with a weak D call TRBD1 (5 bases). V lost 11 bases to trimming and J lost 1 base, with 17 bases between them. Germline CDR1 reads LNHDA; CDR2 reads SQIVND (reference sequence). This CDR3 spans 14 amino acids. CDR3 bases: TGTGCCTCCTCCCGGGGGGAAATTAACTATGGCTACACCTTC. Translating gives CASSRGEINYGYTF.

V and J are TRBV7-9 and TRBJ1-5; the D is unclear. Germline V gene lookup returns CDR1 SEHNR and CDR2 FQNEAQ (reference sequence). With 3 bases removed from V and 4 bases from J, the gap between germline ends came to 10 bases. The CDR3 runs to 14 residues. CDR3 nucleotides: TGTGCCAGCAGCTTCACTTCGGAGAATCAGCCCCAGCATTTT. Its translation: CASSFTSENQPQHF.

The chain joins TRBV10-3 to TRBJ1-2; D possibly corresponds to TRBD1 (5 bases). The germline gives CDR1 ENHRY, CDR2 SYGVKD. The V gene lost 8 bases and the J gene lost 6 bases, with 16 bases spanning the gap. The CDR3 covers 13 residues. In DNA form, the CDR3 reads TGTGCCATCGCGTGGGGGAGGGAGGATGGCTACACCTTC. Translating it yields CAIAWGREDGYTF.

This clone was observed a few times. The rearrangement joins TRBV27 to TRBJ1-2, with a weak D call TRBD1 (5 bases). This CDR3 comprises 15 residues. Looked up from germline, CDR1 is MNHEY and CDR2 is SMNVEV (reference sequence). Trimming cost V 1 base and J 2 bases, with 11 bases left between them. The CDR3 region is CASSLWGRTNYGYTF. CDR3 DNA sequence: TGTGCCAGCAGTTTATGGGGCAGAACGAACTATGGCTACACCTTC.

This rearrangement joins TRBV7-2 to TRBJ1-4; unclear D gene. CDR1 SGHTA and CDR2 FQGNSA come from the germline V gene. The CDR3 runs to 15 residues. V was shortened by 2 bases and J by 3 bases, with 10 bases between the two germline ends. CDR3 sequence reads: CASSLMSGANEKLFF. CDR3 DNA: TGTGCCAGCAGCTTAATGTCAGGCGCTAATGAAAAACTGTTTTTT.

The chain combines TRBV29-1 with TRBJ1-1; no clear D gene. The germline V gene has CDR1 SQVTM and CDR2 ANQGSEA. The CDR3 has 10 amino acids. Trimming shortened V by 7 bases and J by 4 bases, and 7 bases separated the two germline ends. CDR3 nucleotides: TGCAGCGGAGGGAGCACTGAAGCTTTCTTT. This encodes CSGGSTEAFF.

The rearrangement uses TRBV7-2 and TRBJ1-5; D call uncertain. CDR3 length: 15 amino acids. Germline CDR1 and CDR2: SGHTA and FQGNSA. V lost 1 base to trimming and J lost 1 base, with 8 bases between them. CDR3 sequence (DNA): TGTGCCAGCAGCTTAGGGCCATCGAGCAATCAGCCCCAGCATTTT. Translation gives CASSLGPSSNQPQHF. The full variable domain, rest sourced from reference TRBV7-2 and TRBJ1-5, is GAGVSQSPSNKVTEKGKDVELRCDPISGHTALYWYRQSLGQGLEFLIYFQGNSAPDKSGLPSDRFSAERTGGSVSTLTIQRTQQEDSAVYLCASSLGPSSNQPQHFGDGTRLSIL.

As concerns this clone: The same CDR3 is also encoded by other DNA sequences in this sample. The V and J genes are TRBV27 and TRBJ1-5; 8 bases match TRBD1. CDR3 length equals 14 residues. Germline V gene sequence: CDR1 MNHEY, CDR2 SMNVEV (reference sequence). Germline trimming cut 7 bases from V and 2 bases from J; bases unmatched to any gene: 4. This CDR3 is CASKKGQGNQPQHF. The CDR3 DNA reads TGTGCCAGCAAGAAGGGACAGGGCAATCAGCCCCAGCATTTT.

This chain connects TRBV5-8 to TRBJ2-7; 7 nucleotides align to TRBD1. Germline-derived CDR1 and CDR2 are SGHTS and YDEGEE. J was trimmed by 1 base and V by 3 bases; bases with no gene match: 7. This CDR3 spans 15 amino acids. The CDR3 DNA reads as TGTGCCAGCAGCTCTCCGGGACAGCCTTCCTACGAGCAGTACTTC. It is translated as CASSSPGQPSYEQYF.

The V call is TRBV28, the J call TRBJ1-5; D is perhaps TRBD1 (5 bases). CDR3 length: 12 amino acids. V was pared by 2 bases and J by 10 bases, with 9 bases between. Germline CDR1 and CDR2: MDHEN and SYDVKM. CDR3 sequence reads: CASSLQGGPQHF. The CDR3 nucleotides are TGTGCCAGCAGTTTACAGGGCGGCCCCCAGCATTTT.

V is TRBV3-1 (or the pseudogene TRBV3-2) and J is TRBJ1-2; 7 bases match TRBD1. The CDR3 loop spans 12 amino acids. Germline V gives CDR1 LGHDT, CDR2 YNNKEL (reference sequence). The trim removed 6 bases at V and 5 bases at J, leaving 3 bases unmatched. The CDR3 spells CASRGQSYGYTF. CDR3 DNA sequence: TGTGCCAGCAGGGGACAGTCTTATGGCTACACCTTC.

The rearrangement joins TRBV11-3 to TRBJ2-1; D is uncertain. V was shortened by 3 bases and J by 4 bases, with 7 bases between the two germline ends. This CDR3 comprises 13 residues. Germline lookup yields CDR1 SGHNT and CDR2 YENEEA. In DNA, the CDR3 is TGTGCCAGCAGCTTCAGGCCTTACAATGAGCAGTTCTTC. Protein product: CASSFRPYNEQFF.

This chain connects TRBV7-9 to TRBJ1-1; D call uncertain. From germline, CDR1 is SEHNR and CDR2 FQNEAQ (reference sequence). The CDR3 totals 15 residues. V gave up 5 bases and J gave up 10 bases, with 23 bases separating them. The CDR3 nucleotides read TGTGCCAGCAGCCCCAATTTTGCCCAAGGAGATAGAGCTTTCTTT. As protein: CASSPNFAQGDRAFF.

V gene TRBV3-1 (or the pseudogene TRBV3-2) combines with J gene TRBJ2-3, with TRBD1 as a possible D gene (6 bases). Germline V gene sequence: CDR1 LGHDT, CDR2 YNNKEL (reference sequence). This CDR3 has 14 residues. Trimming shortened V by 6 bases and J by 4 bases, and 14 bases separated the two germline ends. DNA for the CDR3: TGTGCCAGCAGTACAACAGGGTGGTCAGATACGCAGTATTTT. Its translation: CASSTTGWSDTQYF.

The V call is TRBV7-9, the J call TRBJ2-1; TRBD2 might be the D (5 bases). There are 14 residues in the CDR3. CDR1 is SEHNR and CDR2 is FQNEAQ in the germline V gene (reference sequence). Trimming removed 4 bases at V and 9 bases at J, with 16 bases between. The CDR3 here is CASSSLDYLGEQFF. Written as DNA, the CDR3 is TGTGCCAGCAGCTCCCTCGACTACCTTGGTGAGCAGTTCTTC. The entire variable domain, with the rest obtained from reference TRBV7-9 and TRBJ2-1, is as follows: DTGVSQNPRHKITKRGQNVTFRCDPISEHNRLYWYRQTLGQGPEFLTYFQNEAQLEKSRLLSDRFSAERPKGSFSTLEIQRTEQGDSAMYLCASSSLDYLGEQFFGPGTRLTVL.

This clone was recorded only once. This chain joins TRBV2 and TRBJ2-1; D perhaps matches TRBD2 (6 bases). Trimming stripped 7 bases from V and 9 bases from J, with 13 bases between. The germline V gene has CDR1 SNHLY and CDR2 FYNNEI. This CDR3 is built from 12 residues. CDR3 amino acids: CASNIQEGEQFF. The DNA of the CDR3 is TGTGCCAGCAACATACAGGAGGGTGAGCAGTTCTTC.

The CDR3, as DNA: TGTGCCAGTAGTATGGGGGGGGATCAGCCCCAGCATTTT. Translating gives CASSMGGDQPQHF. V gene TRBV19 combines with J gene TRBJ1-5, with a tentative D call TRBD1 (5 bases). This CDR3 region has 13 residues. Germline CDR1 LNHDA, CDR2 SQIVND (reference sequence). Trimming shortened V by 3 bases and J by 5 bases, and 8 bases separated the two germline ends.

V usage is TRBV7-3 and J usage is TRBJ2-3; 7 nucleotides agree with TRBD1. This CDR3 has 15 amino acids. CDR1 and CDR2 from the germline V gene are SGHTA and FQGTGA. V lost 5 bases, J lost 2 bases, and 7 bases stayed unmatched. CDR3 nucleotide sequence: TGTGCCAGCAGCCAAGGGGGACAGTTCACAGATACGCAGTATTTT. Protein sequence: CASSQGGQFTDTQYF. The entire variable domain, with the rest obtained from reference TRBV7-3 and TRBJ2-3, is as follows: GAGVSQTPSNKVTEKGKYVELRCDPISGHTALYWYRQSLGQGPEFLIYFQGTGAADDSGLPNDRFFAVRPEGSVSTLKIQRTERGDSAVYLCASSQGGQFTDTQYFGPGTRLTVL.

In this sample, this clone turned up once. Compared with germline, one end of the junction differs, possibly owing to a read error. V is TRBV3-1 (or the pseudogene TRBV3-2) and J is TRBJ2-3; D is uncertain. The CDR3 has 13 amino acids. Germline lookup yields CDR1 LGHDT and CDR2 YNNKEL (reference sequence). CDR3 residues: CASTQQSTDTQYF. The CDR3 region has the DNA TGTGCCAGCACCCAACAAAGCACAGATACGCAGTATTTT.

CDR3 in DNA: TGTGCCAGCTCACCTGGGACAGCGATCCAAGAGACCCAGTACTTC. Protein: CASSPGTAIQETQYF. The rearrangement links TRBV18 to TRBJ2-5, with TRBD1 matching over 7 bases. V gave up 3 bases and J gave up 1 base; unmatched junction bases: 5. The CDR3 has 15 residues. CDR1 is KGHSH, CDR2 LQKENI, per germline.

This chain links TRBV2 with TRBJ1-2; D gene ambiguous. CDR3 size: 12 residues. Trimming pared 4 bases from V and 8 bases from J, leaving 11 bases between. Germline V gives CDR1 SNHLY, CDR2 FYNNEI. In DNA form, the CDR3 reads TGTGCCAGCAGTGTATCAGGTCAAGGCTACACCTTC. Encoded protein: CASSVSGQGYTF. Complete variable domain (other parts from reference TRBV2 and TRBJ1-2): EPEVTQTPSHQVTQMGQEVILRCVPISNHLYFYWYRQILGQKVEFLVSFYNNEISEKSEIFDDQFSVERPDGSNFTLKIRSTKLEDSAMYFCASSVSGQGYTFGSGTRLTVV.

The chain links TRBV24-1 to TRBJ1-5, with D perhaps TRBD1 (6 bases). Germline CDR1 reads KGHDR; CDR2 reads SFDVKD. Trimming cost V 10 bases and J 5 bases, with 14 bases left between them. The CDR3 has 13 amino acids. CDR3 bases: TGTGCCACAGGGGCAGGGGTTGATCAGCCCCAGCATTTT. Encoded protein: CATGAGVDQPQHF.

The chain recombines TRBV6-5 with TRBJ1-5; D is possibly TRBD1 (5 bases). Per the germline V gene, CDR1 is MNHEY and CDR2 is SVGAGI. The CDR3 contains 14 residues. The V gene lost 4 bases and the J gene lost 3 bases, with 10 bases spanning the gap. The CDR3 DNA reads TGTGCCAGCAGTTCTGGGGGGTACAATCAGCCCCAGCATTTT. Amino acid sequence: CASSSGGYNQPQHF.

V gene TRBV7-2 combines with J gene TRBJ1-4; 10 bases match TRBD1. The CDR3 is 16 residues long. The trim removed 5 bases at V and 6 bases at J, leaving 9 bases unmatched. Germline V gives CDR1 SGHTA, CDR2 FQGNSA. The DNA for the CDR3 is TGTGCCAGCAGCCCCTCGACAGGGGGCGGAGATGAAAAACTGTTTTTT. This codes for CASSPSTGGGDEKLFF.

The rearrangement joins TRBV27 to TRBJ1-6; TRBD1 agrees at 7 bases. V shed 7 bases, J shed 7 bases, and the junction held 4 bases outside the gene matches. The CDR3 spans 13 residues. CDR1 is MNHEY and CDR2 is SMNVEV in the germline V gene (reference sequence). The CDR3 coding sequence is TGTGCCAGCACCCACAGGGGAAATTCACCCCTCCACTTT. As protein: CASTHRGNSPLHF.

This rearrangement joins TRBV18 to TRBJ2-7; D is uncertain. Trimming cost V 3 bases and J 3 bases, with 9 bases left between them. The V gene's germline CDR1 is KGHSH and CDR2 LQKENI. The CDR3 loop spans 13 amino acids. For the CDR3, the DNA is TGTGCCAGCTCACCCCAGGATTTCTACGAGCAGTACTTC. Its protein is CASSPQDFYEQYF. Complete variable domain (other parts from reference TRBV18 and TRBJ2-7): NAGVMQNPRHLVRRRGQEARLRCSPMKGHSHVYWYRQLPEEGLKFMVYLQKENIIDESGMPKERFSAEFPKEGPSILRIQQVVRGDSAAYFCASSPQDFYEQYFGPGTRLTVT.

The V call is TRBV13, the J call TRBJ1-5, with 11 bases aligning to TRBD1. This CDR3 region has 20 residues. The germline gives CDR1 PRHDT, CDR2 FYEKMQ (reference sequence). Losses at the gene ends were 1 base for V and 0 bases for J; bases not matched to a gene: 11. The CDR3 reads CASSLEPLGQGDNSNQPQHF. The CDR3 coding sequence is TGTGCCAGCAGCTTAGAGCCCCTGGGACAGGGGGATAATAGCAATCAGCCCCAGCATTTT.

This clone occurred once. The rearrangement links TRBV7-6 to TRBJ2-2, with D possibly TRBD1 on 7 matching bases. Looked up from germline, CDR1 is SGHVS and CDR2 is FNYEAQ. V shed 1 base and J shed 2 bases, with 14 bases lying between them. CDR3 length equals 17 residues. The CDR3 DNA sequence: TGTGCCAGCAGCTTAGTTGGAGGGGGCGTAAACACCGGGGAGCTGTTTTTT. This gives the protein CASSLVGGGVNTGELFF.

This sequence joins TRBV28 and TRBJ1-6, with 7 bases aligning to TRBD1. The germline gives CDR1 MDHEN, CDR2 SYDVKM. CDR3 size: 13 residues. The V segment lost 11 bases and the J segment 5 bases; nucleotides outside the gene matches: 6. This chain's CDR3 is CAGRDSNNSPLHF. The DNA for the CDR3 is TGTGCCGGCCGGGACAGCAATAATTCACCCCTCCACTTT.